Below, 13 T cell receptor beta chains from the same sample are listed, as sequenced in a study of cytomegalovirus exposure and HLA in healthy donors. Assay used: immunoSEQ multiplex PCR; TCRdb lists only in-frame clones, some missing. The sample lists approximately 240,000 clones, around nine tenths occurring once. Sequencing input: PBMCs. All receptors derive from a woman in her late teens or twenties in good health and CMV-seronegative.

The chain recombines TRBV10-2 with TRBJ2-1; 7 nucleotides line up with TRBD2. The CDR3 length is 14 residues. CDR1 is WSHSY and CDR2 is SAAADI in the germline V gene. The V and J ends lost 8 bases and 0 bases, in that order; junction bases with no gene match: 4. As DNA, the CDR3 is TGCGCCAGCCAACTAGCGAGCTCCTACAATGAGCAGTTCTTC. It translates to CASQLASSYNEQFF.

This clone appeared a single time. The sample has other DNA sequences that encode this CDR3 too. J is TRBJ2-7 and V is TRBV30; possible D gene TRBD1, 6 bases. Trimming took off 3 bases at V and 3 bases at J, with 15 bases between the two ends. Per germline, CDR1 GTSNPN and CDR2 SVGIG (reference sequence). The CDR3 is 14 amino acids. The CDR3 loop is CAWSLDRANYEQYF. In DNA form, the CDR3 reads TGTGCCTGGAGCCTGGACAGAGCCAACTACGAGCAGTACTTC.

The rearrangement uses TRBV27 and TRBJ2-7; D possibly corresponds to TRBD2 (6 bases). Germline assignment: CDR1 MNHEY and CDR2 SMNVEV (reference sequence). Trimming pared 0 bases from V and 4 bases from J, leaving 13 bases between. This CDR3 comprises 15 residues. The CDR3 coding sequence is TGTGCCAGCAGTTTATCGGTAAGCGGGCCATACGAGCAGTACTTC. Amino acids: CASSLSVSGPYEQYF.

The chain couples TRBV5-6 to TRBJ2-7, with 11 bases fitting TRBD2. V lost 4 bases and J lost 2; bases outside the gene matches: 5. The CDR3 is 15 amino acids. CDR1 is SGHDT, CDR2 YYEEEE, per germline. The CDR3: CASSPRLAGTYEQYF. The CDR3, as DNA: TGTGCCAGCAGCCCACGACTAGCGGGAACCTACGAGCAGTACTTC.

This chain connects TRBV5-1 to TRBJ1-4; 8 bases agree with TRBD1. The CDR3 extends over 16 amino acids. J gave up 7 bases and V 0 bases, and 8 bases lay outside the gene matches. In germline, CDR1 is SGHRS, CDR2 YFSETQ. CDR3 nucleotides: TGCGCCAGCAGCTTGGTACAGGGGGTGGTCGGTGAAAAACTGTTTTTT. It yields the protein CASSLVQGVVGEKLFF. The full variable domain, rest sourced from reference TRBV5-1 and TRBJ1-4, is KAGVTQTPRYLIKTRGQQVTLSCSPISGHRSVSWYQQTPGQGLQFLFEYFSETQRNKGNFPGRFSGRQFSNSRSEMNVSTLELGDSALYLCASSLVQGVVGEKLFFGSGTQLSVL.

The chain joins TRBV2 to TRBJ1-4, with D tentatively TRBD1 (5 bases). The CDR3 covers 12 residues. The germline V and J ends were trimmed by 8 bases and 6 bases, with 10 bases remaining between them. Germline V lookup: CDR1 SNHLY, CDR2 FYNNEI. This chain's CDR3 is CASVSRDEKLFF. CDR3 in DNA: TGTGCCAGCGTAAGCAGGGATGAAAAACTGTTTTTT.

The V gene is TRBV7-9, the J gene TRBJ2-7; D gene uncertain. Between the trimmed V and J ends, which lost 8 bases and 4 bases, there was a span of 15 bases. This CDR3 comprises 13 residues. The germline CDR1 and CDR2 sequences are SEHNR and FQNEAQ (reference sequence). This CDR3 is CASASALVYEQYF. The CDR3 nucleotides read TGTGCCAGCGCCTCCGCCTTAGTTTACGAGCAGTACTTC.

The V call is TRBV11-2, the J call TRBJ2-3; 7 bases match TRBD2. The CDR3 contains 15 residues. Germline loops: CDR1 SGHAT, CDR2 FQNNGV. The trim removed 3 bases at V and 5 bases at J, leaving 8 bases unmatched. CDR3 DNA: TGTGCCAGCAGCTTTTCTCTTTCTAGCGGAGATACGCAGTATTTT. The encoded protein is CASSFSLSSGDTQYF.

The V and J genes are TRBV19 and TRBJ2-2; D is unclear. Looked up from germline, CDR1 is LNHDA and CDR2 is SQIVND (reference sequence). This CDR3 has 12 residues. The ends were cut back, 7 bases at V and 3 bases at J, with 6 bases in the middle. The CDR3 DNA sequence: TGTGCCAGTACCCGAGACACCGGGGAGCTGTTTTTT. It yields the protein CASTRDTGELFF.

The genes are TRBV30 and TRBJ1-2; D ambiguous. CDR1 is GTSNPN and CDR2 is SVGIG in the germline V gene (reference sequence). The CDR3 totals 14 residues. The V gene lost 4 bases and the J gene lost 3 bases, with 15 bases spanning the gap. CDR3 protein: CAWTVAGSYYGYTF. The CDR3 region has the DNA TGTGCCTGGACCGTGGCGGGGAGTTACTATGGCTACACCTTC.

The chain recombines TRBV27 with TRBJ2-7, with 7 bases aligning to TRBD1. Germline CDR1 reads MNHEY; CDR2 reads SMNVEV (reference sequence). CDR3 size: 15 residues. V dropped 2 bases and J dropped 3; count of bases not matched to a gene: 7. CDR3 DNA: TGTGCCAGCAGTTTAAGAGGGGGCCACCTCTACGAGCAGTACTTC. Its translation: CASSLRGGHLYEQYF.

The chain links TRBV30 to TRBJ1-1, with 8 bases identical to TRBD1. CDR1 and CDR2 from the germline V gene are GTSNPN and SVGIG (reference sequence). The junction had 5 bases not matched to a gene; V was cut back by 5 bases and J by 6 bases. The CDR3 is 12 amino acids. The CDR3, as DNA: TGTGCCTGGGGCACAGGGGGACCTGAAGCTTTCTTT. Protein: CAWGTGGPEAFF.

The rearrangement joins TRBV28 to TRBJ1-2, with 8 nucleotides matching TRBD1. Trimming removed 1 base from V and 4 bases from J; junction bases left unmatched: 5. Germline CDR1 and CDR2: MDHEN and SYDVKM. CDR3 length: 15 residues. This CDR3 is CASSLLAGGFYGYTF. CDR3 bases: TGTGCCAGCAGTTTATTGGCAGGGGGCTTCTATGGCTACACCTTC.